This T cell receptor beta chain was recovered during a study of OX40 agonist ivuxolimab in advanced cancers. The overall study: As their treatment, patients were administered ivuxolimab, an agonistic anti-OX40 (CD134) antibody. Three patients got partial responses; one had hepatocellular carcinoma and two had cutaneous melanoma.

CDR1 and CDR2 from the germline V gene are SGDLS and YYNGEE. The CDR3 runs 16 residues. J gave up 1 base and V 0 bases, and 3 bases lay outside the gene matches. A few counts support this clone. No antigen is known for it. TCRdb's table, derived via immunoSEQ multiplex PCR, lists solely in-frame clones and lacks some. The sample carries some 63,000 clones, around 83% recorded once. Study observations and caveats: Certain nonresponders additionally had low normalized T-cell clonal expansion.

The clonotype originates from an adult with an advanced solid tumor such as melanoma, head and neck, liver or kidney cancer. The sample consisted of CD4+ or CD8+ T cells sorted from blood, taken in a trial of the OX40 agonist ivuxolimab. This rearrangement joins TRBV9 to TRBJ2-3; TRBD2 agrees at 9 bases. The CDR3, as DNA: TGTGCCAGCAGCGTAGTGCCTAGCGGGGGCACAGATACGCAGTATTTT. Protein product: CASSVVPSGGTDTQYF.